Listed here are 3 T cell receptor beta chains from one sample, sequenced in a study of Ad26.COV2.S vaccination and SARS-CoV-2 variants. Profiled with immunoSEQ multiplex PCR; TCRdb holds only in-frame clones, not every one. The sample contains around 45,000 clones, 83% of which appear only once. The sequencing here drew on peripheral blood, taken after recovery from COVID-19. The receptor source for this set is a human donor who had recovered from COVID-19.

DNA for the CDR3: TGTGCCAGTAAACCCTCCGGGACCACCAAGGGTGAGCAGTTCTTC. Protein product: CASKPSGTTKGEQFF. The chain employs TRBV19 and TRBJ2-1; D is tentatively TRBD1 or TRBD2 (5 bases each). Germline CDR1 and CDR2: LNHDA and SQIVND (reference sequence). Between the trimmed V and J ends, which lost 7 bases and 9 bases, there was a span of 22 bases. The CDR3 runs to 15 residues.

The chain couples TRBV12-3 or TRBV12-4 to TRBJ1-1; D may be TRBD1 (6 bases). V shed 10 bases and J shed 2 bases, with 11 bases lying between them. This CDR3 has 12 amino acids. DNA of the CDR3: TGTGCCACACTGGACAGTAACACTGAAGCTTTCTTT. This gives the protein CATLDSNTEAFF.

This clone appeared a few times. The chain recombines TRBV9 with TRBJ2-7; TRBD2 matches 10 bases. This CDR3 spans 15 amino acids. With V trimmed by 0 bases and J by 5 bases, 5 bases remained unmatched. Germline CDR1 reads SGDLS; CDR2 reads YYNGEE. CDR3 residues: CASSVALAGSDEQYF. Here the CDR3 DNA reads TGTGCCAGCAGCGTAGCACTAGCGGGATCAGACGAGCAGTACTTC.